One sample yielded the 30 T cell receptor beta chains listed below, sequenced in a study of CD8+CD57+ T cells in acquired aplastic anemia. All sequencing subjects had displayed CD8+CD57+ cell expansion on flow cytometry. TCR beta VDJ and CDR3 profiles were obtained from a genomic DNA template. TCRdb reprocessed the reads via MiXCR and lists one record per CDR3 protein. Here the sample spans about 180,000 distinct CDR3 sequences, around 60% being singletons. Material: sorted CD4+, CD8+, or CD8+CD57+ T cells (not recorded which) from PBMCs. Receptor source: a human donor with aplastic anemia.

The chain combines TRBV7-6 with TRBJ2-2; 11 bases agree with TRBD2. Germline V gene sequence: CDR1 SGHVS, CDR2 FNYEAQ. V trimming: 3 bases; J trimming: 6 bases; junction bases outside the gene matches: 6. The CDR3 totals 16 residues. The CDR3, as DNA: TGTGCCAGCAGCTTTAGCGGGGGGGTCCGTGCCGGGGAGCTGTTTTTT. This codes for CASSFSGGVRAGELFF.

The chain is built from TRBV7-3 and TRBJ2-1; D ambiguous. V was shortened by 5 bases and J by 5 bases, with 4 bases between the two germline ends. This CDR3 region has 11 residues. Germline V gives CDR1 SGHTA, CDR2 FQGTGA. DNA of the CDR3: TGTGCCAGCAGCGTAAACAATGAGCAGTTCTTC. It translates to CASSVNNEQFF.

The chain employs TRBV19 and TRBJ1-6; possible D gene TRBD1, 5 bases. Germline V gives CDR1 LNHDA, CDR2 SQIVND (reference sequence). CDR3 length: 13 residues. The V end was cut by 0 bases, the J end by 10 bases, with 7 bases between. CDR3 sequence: CASSIDRESPLHF. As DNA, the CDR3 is TGTGCCAGTAGTATAGACAGGGAATCACCCCTCCACTTT.

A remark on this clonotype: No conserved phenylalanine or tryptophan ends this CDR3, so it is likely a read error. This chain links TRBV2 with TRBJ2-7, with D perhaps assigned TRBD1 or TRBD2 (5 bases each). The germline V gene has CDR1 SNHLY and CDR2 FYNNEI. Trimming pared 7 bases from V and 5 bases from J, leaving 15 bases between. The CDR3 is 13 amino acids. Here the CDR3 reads CASTRDRKHEQYL. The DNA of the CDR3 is TGTGCCAGCACCCGGGACCGAAAACACGAGCAGTACCTC.

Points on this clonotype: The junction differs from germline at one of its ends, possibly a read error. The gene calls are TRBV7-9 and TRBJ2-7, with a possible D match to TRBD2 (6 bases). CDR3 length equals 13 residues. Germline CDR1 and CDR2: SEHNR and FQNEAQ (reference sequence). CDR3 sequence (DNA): TGCGCCAGCAGGCCGCTAGCGCTCGGCGAGCAGTACTTC. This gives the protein CASRPLALGEQYF.

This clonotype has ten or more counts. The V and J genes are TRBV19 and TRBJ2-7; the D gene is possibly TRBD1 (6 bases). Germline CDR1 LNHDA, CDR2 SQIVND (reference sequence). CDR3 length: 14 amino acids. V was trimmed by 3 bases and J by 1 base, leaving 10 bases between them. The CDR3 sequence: CASSISTGSYEQYF. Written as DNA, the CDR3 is TGTGCCAGTAGTATCTCGACAGGATCCTACGAGCAGTACTTC.

The CDR3 bases are TGTGCCAGCTGGGGCACCGGGGAGCTGTTTTTT. Translation: CASWGTGELFF. This rearrangement joins TRBV6-1 to TRBJ2-2, with D unclear. V gave up 8 bases and J gave up 4 bases, with 5 bases separating them. CDR1 and CDR2 (germline): MNHNS, SASEGT. This CDR3 spans 11 amino acids.

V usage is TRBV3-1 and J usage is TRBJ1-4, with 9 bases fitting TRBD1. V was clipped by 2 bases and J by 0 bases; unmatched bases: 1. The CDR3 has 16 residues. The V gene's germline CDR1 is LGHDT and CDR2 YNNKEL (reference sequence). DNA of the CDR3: TGTGCCAGCAGCCAACGACAGGGGGCAACTAATGAAAAACTGTTTTTT. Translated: CASSQRQGATNEKLFF.

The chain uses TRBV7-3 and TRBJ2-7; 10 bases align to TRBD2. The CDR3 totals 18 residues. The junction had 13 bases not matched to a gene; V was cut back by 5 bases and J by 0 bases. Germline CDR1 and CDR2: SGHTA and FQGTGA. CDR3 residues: CASSHGASGGPGSYEQYF. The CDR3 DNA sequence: TGTGCCAGCAGCCACGGGGCTAGCGGGGGACCAGGCTCCTACGAGCAGTACTTC.

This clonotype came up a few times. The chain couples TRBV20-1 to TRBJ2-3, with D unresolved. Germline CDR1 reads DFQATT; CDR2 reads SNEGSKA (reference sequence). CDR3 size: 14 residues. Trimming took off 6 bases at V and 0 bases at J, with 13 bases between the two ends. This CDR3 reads CSATRPHSTDTQYF. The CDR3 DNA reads TGCAGTGCGACTCGACCCCACAGCACAGATACGCAGTATTTT.

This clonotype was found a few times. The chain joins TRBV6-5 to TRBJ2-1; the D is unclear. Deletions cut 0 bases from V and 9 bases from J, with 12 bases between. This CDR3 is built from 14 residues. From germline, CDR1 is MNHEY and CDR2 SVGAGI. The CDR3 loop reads CASSYSKTNGEQFF. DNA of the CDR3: TGTGCCAGCAGTTACTCTAAAACTAACGGTGAGCAGTTCTTC.

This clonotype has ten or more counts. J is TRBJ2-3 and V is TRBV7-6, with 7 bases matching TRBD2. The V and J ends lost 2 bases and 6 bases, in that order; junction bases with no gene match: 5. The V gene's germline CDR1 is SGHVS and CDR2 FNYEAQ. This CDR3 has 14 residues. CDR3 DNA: TGTGCCAGCAGCTTATCGGGAGGCGGGGATACGCAGTATTTT. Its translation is CASSLSGGGDTQYF.

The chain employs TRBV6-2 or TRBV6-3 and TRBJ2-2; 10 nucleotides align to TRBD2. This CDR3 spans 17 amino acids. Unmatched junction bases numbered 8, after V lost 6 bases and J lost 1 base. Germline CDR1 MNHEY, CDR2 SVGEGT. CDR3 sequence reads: CASSLELAGRNTGELFF. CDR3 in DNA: TGTGCCAGCAGCCTCGAACTAGCGGGGAGGAACACCGGGGAGCTGTTTTTT.

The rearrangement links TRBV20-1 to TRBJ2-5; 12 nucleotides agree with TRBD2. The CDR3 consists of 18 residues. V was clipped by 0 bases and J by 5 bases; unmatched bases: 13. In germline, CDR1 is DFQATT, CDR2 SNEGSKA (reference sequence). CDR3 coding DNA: TGCAGTGCTAGAGATCCTGGACTAGCGGGGCCGCAGAGGGAGACCCAGTACTTC. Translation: CSARDPGLAGPQRETQYF.

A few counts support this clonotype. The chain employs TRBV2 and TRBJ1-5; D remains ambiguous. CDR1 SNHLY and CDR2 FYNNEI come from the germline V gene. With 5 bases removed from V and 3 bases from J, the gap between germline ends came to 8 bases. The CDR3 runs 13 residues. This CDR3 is CASSFSYNQPQHF. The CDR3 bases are TGTGCCAGCAGTTTCAGCTACAATCAGCCCCAGCATTTT.

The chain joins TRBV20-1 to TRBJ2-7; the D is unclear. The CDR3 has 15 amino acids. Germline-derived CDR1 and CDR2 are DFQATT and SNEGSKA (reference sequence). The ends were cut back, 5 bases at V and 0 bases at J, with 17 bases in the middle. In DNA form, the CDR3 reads TGCAGTGCTCCCCAAAGCCCCAAATACTCCTACGAGCAGTACTTC. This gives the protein CSAPQSPKYSYEQYF.

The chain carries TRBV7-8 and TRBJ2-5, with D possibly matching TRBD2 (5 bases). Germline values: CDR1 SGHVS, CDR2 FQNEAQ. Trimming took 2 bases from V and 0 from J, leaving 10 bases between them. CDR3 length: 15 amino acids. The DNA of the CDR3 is TGTGCCAGCAGCTTATCGGACTTAAACCAAGAGACCCAGTACTTC. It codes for CASSLSDLNQETQYF.

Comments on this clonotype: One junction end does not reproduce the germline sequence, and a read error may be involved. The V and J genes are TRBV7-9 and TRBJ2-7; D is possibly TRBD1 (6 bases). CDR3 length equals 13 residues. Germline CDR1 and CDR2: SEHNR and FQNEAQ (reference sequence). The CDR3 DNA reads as TGCGCCAGCAGCTTTGACAGGACCTACGAGCAGTACTTC. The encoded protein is CASSFDRTYEQYF.

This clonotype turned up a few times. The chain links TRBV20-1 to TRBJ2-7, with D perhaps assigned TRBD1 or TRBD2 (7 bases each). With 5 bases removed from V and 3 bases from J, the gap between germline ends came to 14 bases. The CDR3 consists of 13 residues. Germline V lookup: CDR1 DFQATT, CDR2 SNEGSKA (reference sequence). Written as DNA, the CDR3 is TGCAGTGCTCGACAGGGACTAATCTACGAGCAGTACTTC. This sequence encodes CSARQGLIYEQYF.

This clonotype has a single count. This CDR3 reads CASSQEVGQLAGYTF. The CDR3 bases are TGTGCCAGCAGCCAAGAAGTCGGACAGTTGGCCGGCTACACCTTC. This sequence joins TRBV14 and TRBJ1-2; D is perhaps TRBD1 (6 bases). This CDR3 spans 15 amino acids. In germline, CDR1 is SGHDN, CDR2 FVKESK. V lost 0 bases, J lost 8 bases, and 16 bases lay in between.

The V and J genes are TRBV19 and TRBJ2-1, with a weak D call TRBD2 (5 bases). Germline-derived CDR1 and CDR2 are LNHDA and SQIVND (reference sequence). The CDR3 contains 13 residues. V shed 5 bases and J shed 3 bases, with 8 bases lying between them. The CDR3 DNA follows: TGTGCCAGTAGTTCCGGGATCTACAATGAGCAGTTCTTC. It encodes CASSSGIYNEQFF.

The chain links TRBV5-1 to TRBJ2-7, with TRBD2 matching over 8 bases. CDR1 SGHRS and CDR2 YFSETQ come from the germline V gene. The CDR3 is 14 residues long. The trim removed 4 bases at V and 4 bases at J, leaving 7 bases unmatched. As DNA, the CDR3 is TGCGCCAGCAGCCTTAGCGGGATTAATTACGAGCAGTACTTC. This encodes CASSLSGINYEQYF.

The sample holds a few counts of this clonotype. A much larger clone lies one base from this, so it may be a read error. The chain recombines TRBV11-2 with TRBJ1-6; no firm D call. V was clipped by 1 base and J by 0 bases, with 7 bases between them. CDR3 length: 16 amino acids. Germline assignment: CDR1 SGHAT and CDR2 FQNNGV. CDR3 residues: CASSLAGSSYNSPLHF. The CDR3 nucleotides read TGTGCCAGCAGCTTAGCGGGGAGCTCCTATAATTCACCCCTCCACTTT.

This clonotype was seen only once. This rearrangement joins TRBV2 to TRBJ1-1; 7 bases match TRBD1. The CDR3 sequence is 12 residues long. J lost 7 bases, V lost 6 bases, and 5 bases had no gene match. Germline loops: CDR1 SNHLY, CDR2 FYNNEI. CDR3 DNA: TGTGCCAGCAGGGATGACAGGGTTGAAGCTTTCTTT. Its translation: CASRDDRVEAFF.

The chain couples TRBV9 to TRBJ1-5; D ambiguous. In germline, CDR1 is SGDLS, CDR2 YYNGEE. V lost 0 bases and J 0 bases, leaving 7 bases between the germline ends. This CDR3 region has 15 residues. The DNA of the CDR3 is TGTGCCAGCAGCGTAGGCTTGTCTAGCAATCAGCCCCAGCATTTT. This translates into CASSVGLSSNQPQHF.

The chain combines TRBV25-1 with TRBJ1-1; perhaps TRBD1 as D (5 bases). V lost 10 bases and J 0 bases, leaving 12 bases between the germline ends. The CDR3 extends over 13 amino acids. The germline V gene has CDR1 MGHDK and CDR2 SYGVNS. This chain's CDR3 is CATVPGMNTEAFF. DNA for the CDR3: TGTGCCACCGTGCCAGGGATGAACACTGAAGCTTTCTTT.

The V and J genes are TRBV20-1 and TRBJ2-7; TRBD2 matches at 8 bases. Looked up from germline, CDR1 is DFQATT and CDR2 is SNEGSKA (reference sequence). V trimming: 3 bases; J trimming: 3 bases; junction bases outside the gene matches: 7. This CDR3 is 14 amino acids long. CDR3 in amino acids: CSASVAGNVYEQYF. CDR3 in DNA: TGCAGTGCTAGCGTAGCGGGAAATGTCTACGAGCAGTACTTC.

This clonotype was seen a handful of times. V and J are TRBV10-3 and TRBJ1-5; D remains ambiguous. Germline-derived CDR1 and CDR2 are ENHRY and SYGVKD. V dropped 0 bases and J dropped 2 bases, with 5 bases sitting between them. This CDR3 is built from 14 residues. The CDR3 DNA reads TGTGCCATCAGTGAGTCGGGCGGCAATCAGCCCCAGCATTTT. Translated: CAISESGGNQPQHF.

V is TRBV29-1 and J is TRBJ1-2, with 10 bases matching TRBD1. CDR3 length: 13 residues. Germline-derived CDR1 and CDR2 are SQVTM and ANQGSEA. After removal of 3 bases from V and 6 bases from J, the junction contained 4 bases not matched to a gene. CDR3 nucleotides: TGCAGCGTTGAGGCCGGGACAGGGGATGGCTACACCTTC. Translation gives CSVEAGTGDGYTF.

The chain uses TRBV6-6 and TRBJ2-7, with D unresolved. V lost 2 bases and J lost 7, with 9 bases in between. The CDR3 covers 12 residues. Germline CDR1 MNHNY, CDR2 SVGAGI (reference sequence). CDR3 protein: CASSYQEREQYF. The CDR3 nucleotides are TGTGCCAGCAGTTACCAGGAAAGGGAGCAGTACTTC.